This T cell receptor beta chain was identified in a study of Graves' ophthalmopathy and Graves' hyperthyroidism. This clonotype was observed many times. RNA transcripts provided the template for amplifying TCR beta CDR3 regions. HTBI-primed RT-PCR formed the first round, and a multiplex PCR formed the second. TCRdb re-called the multiplex PCR reads with MiXCR, one entry per CDR3 protein. The sample contains hundreds of thousands of distinct CDR3 sequences, roughly 41% of which appear only once. The CDR3 has 13 residues. The germline gives CDR1 SGHDT, CDR2 YYEEEE. V was cut by 4 bases and J by 2 bases, with 10 bases left in between.

The receptor was derived from an adult man with Graves' ophthalmopathy. Sequenced material: peripheral blood. This chain links TRBV5-6 with TRBJ2-7, with unresolved D. Here the CDR3 reads CASSRRVTYEQYF. CDR3 DNA sequence: TGTGCCAGCAGCCGTAGGGTAACCTACGAGCAGTACTTC.